Listed below are T cell receptor beta chains from one sample, sequenced in a study of blood T cell repertoires in COVID-19. Method: immunoSEQ multiplex PCR; TCRdb's copy keeps in-frame clones and lacks some. The repertoire holds under 120,000 clones, with about 85% as singletons. Sequencing input: peripheral blood. The source is a human donor in a cohort sampled during active COVID-19. CDR3s include the opening cysteine and the closing phenylalanine or tryptophan. D genes are given only for firm matches. Rows may omit the clone size; those that give it use once, few, many or a size class.

>.|11|TRBJ2-1|.|TRBV6-6
TGTGCCAGCAGTTACGACTTTACCCAGTTCTTC
CASSYDFTQFF
>.|16|TRBJ2-7|.|TRBV3-1/TRBV3-2
TGTGCCAGCAGCCAAGTTTTCGTGTGGCAGGGGGGCGAGCAGTACTTC
CASSQVFVWQGGEQYF
>.|12|TRBJ1-2|.|TRBV6-2/TRBV6-3
TGTGCCAGCAGTTTAATTGACTATGGCTACACCTTC
CASSLIDYGYTF
>TRBD1|14|TRBJ2-7|.|TRBV27
TGTGCCAGCAGTCCCCCCGACAGGGCCCACGAGCAGTACTTC
CASSPPDRAHEQYF
>TRBD1|12|TRBJ1-2|.|TRBV5-1
TGCGCCAGCAGCGGACAGGACTATGGCTACACCTTC
CASSGQDYGYTF
>TRBD2|13|TRBJ2-2|.|TRBV29-1
TGCAGCGCACTAGCGGGGAACACCGGGGAGCTGTTTTTT
CSALAGNTGELFF
>.|13|TRBJ1-1|.|TRBV30
TGTGCCTGGAGTGTACTCCCCGGCACTGAAGCTTTCTTT
CAWSVLPGTEAFF
>TRBD1|14|TRBJ1-2|once|TRBV6-5
TGTGCCAGCAACCCGACAGGGGGAAGGAACGGCTACACCTTC
CASNPTGGRNGYTF
>.|14|TRBJ2-1|.|TRBV7-2
TGTGCCAGCAGCCCGCTCCCAGGGGGGAATGAGCAGTTCTTC
CASSPLPGGNEQFF
>.|13|TRBJ1-4|.|TRBV19
TGTGCCAGTAGTCGCGACAGGAGTGAAAAACTGTTTTTT
CASSRDRSEKLFF
>TRBD1|16|TRBJ2-5|.|TRBV7-2
TGTGCCAGCAGCTTAGTGGTCGGACAGGGGGGAGAGACCCAGTACTTC
CASSLVVGQGGETQYF
>.|11|TRBJ2-1|.|TRBV2
TGTGCCAGCACCCTAGTCAATGAGCAGTTCTTC
CASTLVNEQFF
>TRBD1|14|TRBJ2-1|.|TRBV3-1/TRBV3-2
TGTGCCAGCAGCCAAGGATACAGAGGGGGCGAGCAGTTCTTC
CASSQGYRGGEQFF
>.|18|TRBJ1-4|.|TRBV7-9
TGTGCCAGCAGCCCGACAGGACCCGTAGTTGCAACTAATGAAAAACTGTTTTTT
CASSPTGPVVATNEKLFF
>TRBD2|15|TRBJ2-1|.|TRBV2
TGTGCCAGCAGCCTCCTAGCGGGGGATTACAATGAGCAGTTCTTC
CASSLLAGDYNEQFF
>TRBD1|14|TRBJ2-3|.|TRBV3-1/TRBV3-2
TGTGCCAGCAGCGACAGGGGCTCCACAGATACGCAGTATTTT
CASSDRGSTDTQYF
>.|15|TRBJ2-5|once|TRBV28
TGTGCCAGCAGTTTACAGACAGCGTACCAAGAGACCCAGTACTTC
CASSLQTAYQETQYF
>.|13|TRBJ2-5|.|TRBV5-1
TGCGCCAGCAGCTTAACACCCCAAGAGACCCAGTACTTC
CASSLTPQETQYF
>.|15|TRBJ2-7|.|TRBV21-1
TGTGCCAGCAGACCGGCTAGCGCGATTCCCTACGAGCAGTACTTC
CASRPASAIPYEQYF
>.|12|TRBJ2-3|.|TRBV29-1
TGCAGCGCCGCTCCCGCGGGGGATACGCAGTATTTT
CSAAPAGDTQYF
>.|14|TRBJ2-7|once|TRBV6-2/TRBV6-3
TGTGCCAGCAGTCCAACGGGACAATACTACGAGCAGTACTTC
CASSPTGQYYEQYF
>.|17|TRBJ2-3|.|TRBV5-8
TGTGCCAGCAGTCCCCCCGGGGCGGGGGCAAGCACAGATACGCAGTATTTT
CASSPPGAGASTDTQYF
>.|16|TRBJ1-2|.|TRBV4-3
TGCGCCAGCAGCCGCAAGAACGACGGGGGGGAAGGCGGCTACACCTTC
CASSRKNDGGEGGYTF
>TRBD2|16|TRBJ2-1|.|TRBV4-1
TGCGCCAGCAGCCAAGATCCGGGAGGGACTCACAATGAGCAGTTCTTC
CASSQDPGGTHNEQFF
>TRBD2|17|TRBJ2-3|.|TRBV10-3
TGTGCCATCAGTGTTTCTAGCGGGAGTGGGGGCACAGATACGCAGTATTTT
CAISVSSGSGGTDTQYF
>.|14|TRBJ2-2|few|TRBV11-2
TGTGCCAGCAGCTTAGAAGCCTGGACCGGGGAGCTGTTTTTT
CASSLEAWTGELFF
>.|14|TRBJ2-7|few|TRBV6-5
TGTGCCAGCAGGGAGTGGGGGCCCGGCTACGAGCAGTACTTC
CASREWGPGYEQYF
>.|12|TRBJ1-2|.|TRBV30
TGTGCCTGGAGTGGAGCTAACTATGGCTACACCTTC
CAWSGANYGYTF
>.|17|TRBJ2-6|.|TRBV6-2/TRBV6-3
TGTGCCAGCAGTTACTCGACAGATAGCTCTGGGGCCAACGTCCTGACTTTC
CASSYSTDSSGANVLTF
>TRBD1|14|TRBJ1-3|.|TRBV9
TGTGCCAGCAGCGCGACAGGGTCAGGAAACACCATATATTTT
CASSATGSGNTIYF
>.|13|TRBJ1-1|.|TRBV3-1/TRBV3-2
TGTGCCAGCAGCCAACGATCGGGAGCTGAAGCTTTCTTT
CASSQRSGAEAFF
>.|17|TRBJ2-1|.|TRBV21-1
TGTGCCAGCAGCTCAACCGCCCTAGCTAGCGGGAGTAATGAGCAGTTCTTC
CASSSTALASGSNEQFF
>TRBD1|13|TRBJ2-5|once|TRBV3-1/TRBV3-2
TGTGCCAGCACCGGGACAGTGCAAGAGACCCAGTACTTC
CASTGTVQETQYF
>.|13|TRBJ1-2|.|TRBV6-1
TGTGCCAGCAGTGATCCAGGGAGGTTTGGCTACACCTTC
CASSDPGRFGYTF
>TRBD1|15|TRBJ1-1|.|TRBV11-2
TGTGCCAGCAGCTTAGGATCAGGGGGCCGCACTGAAGCTTTCTTT
CASSLGSGGRTEAFF
>.|15|TRBJ1-3|.|TRBV28
TGTGCCGCTCGGACAGTTGAATCGTCTGGAAACACCATATATTTT
CAARTVESSGNTIYF
>.|14|TRBJ1-4|once|TRBV28
TGTGCCAGCAGTAACAGGGTTTCTAATGAAAAACTGTTTTTT
CASSNRVSNEKLFF
>TRBD1|13|TRBJ1-2|.|TRBV7-6
TGTGCCAGCAGCTTAGACAGGGGGAAGGGCTACACCTTC
CASSLDRGKGYTF
>TRBD1|17|TRBJ2-2|.|TRBV27
TGTGCCAGCAGTCCCCTTGACAGGGGCGCCAACACCGGGGAGCTGTTTTTT
CASSPLDRGANTGELFF
>TRBD1|12|TRBJ2-5|.|TRBV5-1
TGCGCCAGCAGCCCGGGACAGAGAACCCAGTACTTC
CASSPGQRTQYF
>.|13|TRBJ2-1|.|TRBV7-9
TGTGCCAGCAGCTTAGCGCAGGCATTTGAGCAGTTCTTC
CASSLAQAFEQFF
>.|16|TRBJ1-3|.|TRBV4-2
TGTGCCAGCAGCCAAGATCTTAGTGACTCTGGAAACACCATATATTTT
CASSQDLSDSGNTIYF
>TRBD2|16|TRBJ2-7|few|TRBV7-2
TGTGCCAGCAGCTGGCGGGTAGCGGGAGGGTCCTACGAGCAGTACTTC
CASSWRVAGGSYEQYF
>.|15|TRBJ1-4|.|TRBV5-1
TGCGCCAGCAGCTCGTCGACAGCAACTAATGAAAAACTGTTTTTT
CASSSSTATNEKLFF
>.|15|TRBJ2-7|.|TRBV29-1
TGCAGCGTTGAAGGCCCGGCATCCCAAAGGAGTGAGCAGTACTTC
CSVEGPASQRSEQYF
>.|14|TRBJ1-2|.|TRBV6-5
TGTGCCAGCAGCCAGACAGTAGCTAACTATGGCTACACCTTC
CASSQTVANYGYTF